The subject of this entry is one T cell receptor beta chain. Trimming cost V 6 bases and J 2 bases, with 17 bases left between them. The CDR3 sequence is 15 residues long. Germline loops: CDR1 MNHEY, CDR2 SMNVEV (reference sequence). This entry is derived from a study of blood T cell repertoires in COVID-19. Study-wide context: Samples of COVID-19 (acute and convalescent) were obtained from the United States, Italy and Spain. In each case, the material was cDNA or gDNA derived from T cells, B-cell-depleted T cells, or PBMCs.

Data came from immunoSEQ multiplex PCR; TCRdb stores just in-frame clones and leaves some out. The table records over 25,000 clones, around nine tenths of them present only once. The receptor was derived from a human donor in a cohort sampled during active COVID-19. The donor label of this sample is uncertain. The sample comprised peripheral blood. The chain couples TRBV27 to TRBJ2-7; the D gene is possibly TRBD2 (6 bases). This CDR3 is CASRPGWWGAYEQYF. CDR3 nucleotide sequence: TGTGCCAGCAGACCTGGGTGGTGGGGGGCCTACGAGCAGTACTTC.